This T cell receptor beta chain was documented in a study of CD8 T cells in Susac syndrome. Germline trimming cut 2 bases from V and 8 bases from J; bases unmatched to any gene: 10. Germline V gene lookup returns CDR1 SGHTA and CDR2 FQGNSA. The length of the CDR3 is 17 residues. CD8+ and CD4+ T cells from blood underwent TCR beta sequencing. Reverse transcription used 0.5 to 1 ug RNA and random hexamers. MiXCR, applied by TCRdb to the immunoSEQ multiplex PCR reads, yields one record per CDR3 protein. The data hold 160,000 or so distinct CDR3 sequences, with about 93% observed a single time. The clonotype comes from a human donor in good health. Sequencing was done on a sample of CD4+ T cells from PBMCs. The J gene is TRBJ2-1, the V gene TRBV7-2, with 12 bases lining up with TRBD2. CDR3 in DNA: TGTGCCAGCAGCTTAAGTTCTAGCGGGGGGGCTTTGGATGAGCAGTTCTTC. Its protein product is CASSLSSSGGALDEQFF.